A selection of T cell receptor beta chains follows, all from one sample in a study of T cells in Graves' hyperthyroidism and ophthalmopathy. TCRdb fed the multiplex PCR reads into MiXCR, producing one record per CDR3 protein. This sample yields around 600,000 distinct CDR3 sequences, of which about 14% are seen a single time; around an eighth belongs to the top ten. Specimen: blood. The receptors derive from a woman aged 45 to 65 with Graves' ophthalmopathy. CDR3s include the opening cysteine and the closing phenylalanine or tryptophan. The D gene is left open where the match is weak. Clone size is not always given. Where it is, it says once, few, many or a class for expanded clones.

D gene	V gene	CDR3 length	clone size	J gene	CDR3 DNA	CDR3 protein
TRBD1	TRBV5-4	13	few	TRBJ1-6	TGTGCCAGCAGCCGGGACAGGGGGTCACCCCTCCACTTT	CASSRDRGSPLHF
TRBD2	TRBV9	17	few	TRBJ2-3	TGTGCCAGCAGCGTTCTCGCGGGAGGATCTAGCACAGATACGCAGTATTTT	CASSVLAGGSSTDTQYF
-	TRBV24-1	15	few	TRBJ2-1	TGTGCCACCAGTGATCCTGGACAGATCTACAATGAGCAGTTCTTC	CATSDPGQIYNEQFF
-	TRBV7-8	14	many	TRBJ1-4	TGTGCCAGCAGCTCGGAGAGAAGGGGTGAAAAACTGTTTTTT	CASSSERRGEKLFF
TRBD2	TRBV28	19	many	TRBJ2-3	TGTGCCAGCAGTACTACAGGGATGTCTAGCGGGAGGTCGACCGATACGCAGTATTTT	CASSTTGMSSGRSTDTQYF
TRBD2	TRBV7-9	17	many	TRBJ2-3	TGTGCCAGCAGCTTAGCATGGCTAGCGGAACGAGGGGATACGCAGTATTTT	CASSLAWLAERGDTQYF
-	TRBV20-1	16	-	TRBJ2-4	TGCAGTGCTACCCCCAGGACAGAGCTAGCCAAAAACATTCAGTACTTC	CSATPRTELAKNIQYF
-	TRBV18	15	many	TRBJ2-7	TGTGCCAGCTCACTTCCGGGAGCGAGGAGCTACGAGCAGTACTTC	CASSLPGARSYEQYF
TRBD1	TRBV10-3	13	few	TRBJ2-7	TGTGCCATCAGTGGGGACAGGGCGTACGAGCAGTACTTC	CAISGDRAYEQYF
TRBD2	TRBV20-1	15	many	TRBJ2-1	TGCAGTGCTAGGGAGAGCGGGAGATTCTACAATGAGCAGTTCTTC	CSARESGRFYNEQFF
-	TRBV7-3	13	many	TRBJ2-7	TGTGCCAGCAGCTTATGGCCTAGCGCCGAGCAGTACTTC	CASSLWPSAEQYF
-	TRBV4-2	16	many	TRBJ2-7	TGTGCCAGCAGCCAAGGGGCGGGAAAAGTCTCCTACGAGCAGTACTTC	CASSQGAGKVSYEQYF
-	TRBV20-1	14	many	TRBJ1-1	TGCAGTGCAACCGAAGACTGGGTCGGCACTGAAGCTTTCTTT	CSATEDWVGTEAFF
TRBD2	TRBV15	21	-	TRBJ2-1	TGTGCCACCAGCAGCGGATATGCATGGGGGACTAGCGGGAGGAAGGAGAATGAGCAGTTCTTC	CATSSGYAWGTSGRKENEQFF
-	TRBV11-2	17	-	TRBJ1-2	TGTGCCAGCAGCTTAGATACCGGGCCGGAACTTCGGTATGGCTACACCTTC	CASSLDTGPELRYGYTF
TRBD1	TRBV7-2	15	-	TRBJ2-5	TGTGCCAACAGCTTCGGGACAGGGGGCTTCGGGACCCAGTACTTC	CANSFGTGGFGTQYF
-	TRBV6-2/TRBV6-3	16	many	TRBJ1-5	TGTGCCAGCAGAAACGACCTGGACAGAAACAATCAGCCCCAGCATTTT	CASRNDLDRNNQPQHF
-	TRBV27	14	-	TRBJ1-5	TGTGCCAGCTTGCCGGGAGCGGGCAATCAGCCCCAGCATTTT	CASLPGAGNQPQHF
TRBD2	TRBV24-1	13	few	TRBJ2-1	TGTGCCACTTTAGCGGGAGACGGAAATGAGCAGTTCTTC	CATLAGDGNEQFF
TRBD1	TRBV6-6	18	many	TRBJ1-1	TGTGCCAGCAGTTACTCGGTATGGGACAGGGGGCTTCACACTGAAGCTTTCTTT	CASSYSVWDRGLHTEAFF
-	TRBV28	15	many	TRBJ1-5	TGTGCCAGCAGTTTATCTTTGGGGAGGACTCAGCCCCAGCATTTT	CASSLSLGRTQPQHF
TRBD1	TRBV6-2/TRBV6-3	17	many	TRBJ1-5	TGTGCCAGCAGTTACTCAACTGGACAGGGGAATTTTCAGCCCCAGCATTTT	CASSYSTGQGNFQPQHF
TRBD1	TRBV29-1	12	many	TRBJ1-1	TGCAGCGCCGACAGGGGGCTGGCTGAAGCTTTCTTT	CSADRGLAEAFF
TRBD1	TRBV29-1	15	-	TRBJ1-4	TGCAGCGTTGAAGGGACAGGGGATAACGGTGAAAAACTGTTTTTT	CSVEGTGDNGEKLFF
-	TRBV7-2	13	many	TRBJ2-7	TGTGCCAGCAGCTCGTCTGAGGTTTACGAGCAGTACTTC	CASSSSEVYEQYF
-	TRBV11-2	15	-	TRBJ2-7	TGTGCCAGCAGCTCGGGGGCAGGGCGACGAGGCGAGCAGTACTTC	CASSSGAGRRGEQYF
-	TRBV7-2	13	many	TRBJ1-1	TGTGCCAGCAGCGTTCCAGGGAAGGCTGAAGCTTTCTTT	CASSVPGKAEAFF
TRBD1	TRBV25-1	12	-	TRBJ1-1	TGTGCCAGCAGGACGGGGGACAGTGAAGCTTTCTTT	CASRTGDSEAFF
-	TRBV5-1	14	-	TRBJ1-5	TGCGCCAGCAGCTATGGGGGGGGCGGGGAGCCCCAGCATTTT	CASSYGGGGEPQHF
TRBD1	TRBV28	14	-	TRBJ1-2	TGTGCCAGAGACATCCGCCAGGGGGCAAATGGCTACACCTTC	CARDIRQGANGYTF
TRBD1	TRBV25-1	16	once	TRBJ1-2	TGTGCCAGCGGTGGAATATGGACAGGGTCCAACTATGGCTACACCTTC	CASGGIWTGSNYGYTF
-	TRBV3-1	16	few	TRBJ2-3	TGTGCCAGCAGCGAATTACTGGGTTCCCGCACAGATACGCAGTATTTT	CASSELLGSRTDTQYF
-	TRBV20-1	13	-	TRBJ1-4	TGCAGTGCTAGGGACGGGACCTATGAAAAACTGTTTTTT	CSARDGTYEKLFF
-	TRBV6-2/TRBV6-3	11	few	TRBJ1-1	TGTGCCACCTTACGGACGTTTGAAGCTTTCTTT	CATLRTFEAFF
-	TRBV28	15	-	TRBJ2-6	TGTGCCAGCAGTTTTCAAACAGCTGGGGCCAACGTCCTGACTTTC	CASSFQTAGANVLTF
-	TRBV7-2	12	-	TRBJ1-2	TGTGCCAGCAGCGGACAGTGGAAGGGCTACACCTTC	CASSGQWKGYTF
-	TRBV18	18	few	TRBJ1-3	TGTGCCAGCTCACCGAACGTACCCAGGATAAACTCTGGAAACACCATATATTTT	CASSPNVPRINSGNTIYF
TRBD1	TRBV18	16	few	TRBJ1-6	TGTGCCAGCTCATTCGACAGGGGGCGGTTTAATTCACCCCTCCACTTT	CASSFDRGRFNSPLHF
TRBD1	TRBV5-5	13	few	TRBJ2-5	TGTGCCAGCAGCTTAAGGGGGCTAAAGACCCAGTACTTC	CASSLRGLKTQYF
TRBD2	TRBV19	16	-	TRBJ2-1	TGTGCCAGTAGTTCGCGGGAGACGAGCTCCTACAATGAGCAGTTCTTC	CASSSRETSSYNEQFF